These T cell receptor beta chains were read from a single sample in a study of CD4 T cells in relation to SARS-CoV-2 and coronaviruses. These receptors are not linked to any known antigen. Sequencing was performed with immunoSEQ multiplex PCR; in TCRdb, only in-frame clones are kept and a portion is missing. Seen here are 20,000 to 25,000 clones, approximately 80% observed once, and the top ten hold 20% to 25%. Sequenced material: CD4+ T cells from PBMCs, cultured in vitro. These receptors came from a human donor in good health. Both conserved end residues are part of each CDR3. The order of the fields is V gene, D gene, J gene, CDR3 protein, CDR3 DNA. D genes are given only for firm matches.

TRBV12-5	TRBD2	TRBJ2-2	CASGLTRGLAGGTHRTGELFF	TGTGCTAGTGGTTTGACCCGAGGACTAGCGGGAGGTACCCATCGGACCGGGGAGCTGTTTTTT
TRBV5-1	NA	TRBJ2-1	CASSLDVTAYNEQFF	TGCGCCAGCAGCTTGGACGTTACGGCCTACAATGAGCAGTTCTTC
TRBV5-6	NA	TRBJ2-3	CASSLGGTDTQYF	TGTGCCAGCAGCTTGGGGGGAACAGATACGCAGTATTTT
TRBV5-1	NA	TRBJ1-2	CASSLEGDGYTF	TGCGCCAGCAGCTTGGAGGGGGACGGCTACACCTTC
TRBV19	TRBD1	TRBJ1-6	CASSLRQGNSPLHF	TGTGCCAGTAGTTTACGACAGGGAAATTCACCCCTCCACTTT
TRBV5-6	TRBD1	TRBJ1-3	CASSSTGARSGNTIYF	TGTGCCAGCAGTTCCACAGGGGCCCGCTCTGGAAACACCATATATTTT
TRBV6-5	NA	TRBJ1-2	CASSPTGTTGGYTF	TGTGCCAGCAGTCCCACTGGAACAACGGGTGGCTACACCTTC
TRBV5-4	NA	TRBJ1-1	CASNQFGGTEAFF	TGTGCCAGCAATCAGTTCGGGGGCACTGAAGCTTTCTTT
TRBV9	NA	TRBJ2-7	CASSVGGSYEQYF	TGTGCCAGCAGCGTAGGTGGCTCCTACGAGCAGTACTTC
TRBV5-5	TRBD1	TRBJ1-5	CASSLDRGSNQPQHF	TGTGCCAGCAGCTTGGACAGGGGCTCAAATCAGCCCCAGCATTTT
TRBV7-8	NA	TRBJ2-1	CASSLALSEQFF	TGTGCCAGCAGCTTAGCCCTTTCCGAGCAGTTCTTC
TRBV5-6	NA	TRBJ2-7	CASSLRGNPYEQYF	TGTGCCAGCAGCTTGAGGGGGAATCCCTACGAGCAGTACTTC